This T cell receptor (beta chain) is drawn from a study of blood T cell repertoires in COVID-19. About the research overall: The analysed material was cDNA or gDNA that came from T cells, B-cell-depleted T cells, or PBMCs.

Measured with immunoSEQ multiplex PCR; TCRdb has only the in-frame clones, and not every one. The sample holds over 70,000 clones; about 91% are singletons and the top ten take 5.5% to 7.5%. Germline lookup yields CDR1 SGHAT and CDR2 FQNNGV. The CDR3 is made up of 15 amino acids. J gave up 8 bases and V 4 bases, and 8 bases lay outside the gene matches. Source material: peripheral blood. This TCR was sampled from a woman of 80 years or more with acute or convalescent COVID-19. The chain couples TRBV11-2 to TRBJ1-3; 10 nucleotides match TRBD1. The CDR3 protein is CASSSRDRGSDTIYF. DNA for the CDR3: TGTGCCAGCAGCTCCCGGGACAGGGGATCAGACACCATATATTTT.